One TCR beta chain is described in this entry. This entry comes from a study of blood T cell repertoires in COVID-19. Study overall: Sites across the United States, Italy and Spain contributed samples from acute and convalescent COVID-19.

In the original processing: Amplifying reference gene primers gave estimates of nucleated cell counts. Generated by immunoSEQ multiplex PCR, the TCRdb table keeps only in-frame clones and is missing some. V and J calls and clone size are as listed in that table; D and trimming were resolved from the DNA. The table lists about 210,000 clones, almost 85% of them singletons, with around 7.3% in the top ten. The germline CDR1 and CDR2 sequences are SGHRS and YFSETQ. The V and J ends lost 5 bases and 7 bases respectively, with 18 bases between them. This CDR3 spans 15 amino acids. This clonotype was obtained from a woman between 45 and 65 years old with active or convalescent COVID-19. The sequenced sample was peripheral blood. V usage is TRBV5-1 and J usage is TRBJ2-2, with a weak D call TRBD1 (6 bases). The CDR3, as DNA: TGCGCCAGCAGTACGAGGGGGAGAAATATCGGGGAGCTGTTTTTT. Protein sequence: CASSTRGRNIGELFF. The variable domain in full, completed from reference TRBV5-1 and TRBJ2-2, reads KAGVTQTPRYLIKTRGQQVTLSCSPISGHRSVSWYQQTPGQGLQFLFEYFSETQRNKGNFPGRFSGRQFSNSRSEMNVSTLELGDSALYLCASSTRGRNIGELFFGEGSRLTVL.